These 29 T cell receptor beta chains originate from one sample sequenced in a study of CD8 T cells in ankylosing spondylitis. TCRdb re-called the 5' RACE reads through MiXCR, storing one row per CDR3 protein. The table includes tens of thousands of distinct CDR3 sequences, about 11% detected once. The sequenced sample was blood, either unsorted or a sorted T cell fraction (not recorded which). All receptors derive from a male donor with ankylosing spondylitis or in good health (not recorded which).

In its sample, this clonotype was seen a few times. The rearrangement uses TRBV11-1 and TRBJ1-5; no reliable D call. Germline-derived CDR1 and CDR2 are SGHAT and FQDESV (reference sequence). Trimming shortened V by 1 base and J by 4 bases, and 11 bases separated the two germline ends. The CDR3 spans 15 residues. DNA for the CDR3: TGTGCCAGCAGCTTAGGGGAGTCTAGGAATCAGCCCCAGCATTTT. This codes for CASSLGESRNQPQHF.

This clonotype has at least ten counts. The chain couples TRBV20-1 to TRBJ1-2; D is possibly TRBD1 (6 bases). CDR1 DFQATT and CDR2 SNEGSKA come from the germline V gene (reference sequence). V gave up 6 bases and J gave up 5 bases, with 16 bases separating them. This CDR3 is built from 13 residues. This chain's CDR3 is CSAGDRRGYGYTF. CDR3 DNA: TGCAGTGCAGGTGACAGGCGGGGGTATGGCTACACCTTC.

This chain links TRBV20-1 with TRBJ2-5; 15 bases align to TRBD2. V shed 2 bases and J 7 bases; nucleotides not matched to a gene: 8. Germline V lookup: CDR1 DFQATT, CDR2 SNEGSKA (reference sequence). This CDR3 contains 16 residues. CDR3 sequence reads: CSARHGLAGGYTTQYF. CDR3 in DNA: TGCAGTGCTAGACACGGACTAGCGGGGGGGTACACGACCCAGTACTTC.

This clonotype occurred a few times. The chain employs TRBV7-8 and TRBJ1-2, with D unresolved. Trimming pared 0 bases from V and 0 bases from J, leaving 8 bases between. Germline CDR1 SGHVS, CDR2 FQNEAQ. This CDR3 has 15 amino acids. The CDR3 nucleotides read TGTGCCAGCAGCTTAGCTAACGGACCTAACTATGGCTACACCTTC. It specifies CASSLANGPNYGYTF. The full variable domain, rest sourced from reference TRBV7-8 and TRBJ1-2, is GAGVSQSPRYKVAKRGQDVALRCDPISGHVSLFWYQQALGQGPEFLTYFQNEAQLDKSGLPSDRFFAERPEGSVSTLKIQRTQQEDSAVYLCASSLANGPNYGYTFGSGTRLTVV.

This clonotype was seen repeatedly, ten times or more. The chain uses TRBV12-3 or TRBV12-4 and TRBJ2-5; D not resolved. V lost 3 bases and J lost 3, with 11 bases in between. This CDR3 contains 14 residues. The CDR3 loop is CASSFAQTKETQYF. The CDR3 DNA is TGTGCCAGCAGTTTTGCACAGACAAAAGAGACCCAGTACTTC.

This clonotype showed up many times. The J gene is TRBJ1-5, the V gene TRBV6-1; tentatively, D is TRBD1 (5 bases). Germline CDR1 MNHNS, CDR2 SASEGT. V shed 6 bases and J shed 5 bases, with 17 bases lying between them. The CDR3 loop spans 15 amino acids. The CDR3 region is CASSRAQRTYQPQHF. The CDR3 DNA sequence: TGTGCCAGCAGCAGGGCCCAAAGAACTTATCAGCCCCAGCATTTT.

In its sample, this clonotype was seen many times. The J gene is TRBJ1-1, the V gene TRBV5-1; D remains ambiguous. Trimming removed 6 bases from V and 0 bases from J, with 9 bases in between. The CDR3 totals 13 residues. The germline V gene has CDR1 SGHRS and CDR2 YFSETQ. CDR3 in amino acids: CASTQAVNTEAFF. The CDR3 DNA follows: TGCGCCAGCACTCAGGCGGTGAACACTGAAGCTTTCTTT.

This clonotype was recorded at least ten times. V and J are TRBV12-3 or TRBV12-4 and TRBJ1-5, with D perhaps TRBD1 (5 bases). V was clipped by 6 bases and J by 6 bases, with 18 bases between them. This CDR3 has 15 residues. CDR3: CASSQGTVGSQPQHF. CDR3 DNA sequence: TGTGCCAGCAGCCAAGGGACCGTGGGAAGTCAGCCCCAGCATTTT.

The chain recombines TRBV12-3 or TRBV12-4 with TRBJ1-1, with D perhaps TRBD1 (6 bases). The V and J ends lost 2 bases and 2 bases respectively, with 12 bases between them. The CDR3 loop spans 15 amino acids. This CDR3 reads CASSLRRGANTEAFF. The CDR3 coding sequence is TGTGCCAGCAGTTTACGGCGGGGGGCTAACACTGAAGCTTTCTTT.

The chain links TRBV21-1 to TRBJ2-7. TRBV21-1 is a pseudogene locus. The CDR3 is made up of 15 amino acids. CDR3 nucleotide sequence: TGTGCCAGCAGGAAAGACAGTTACTTCTCCTACGAGCAGTACTTC. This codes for CASRKDSYFSYEQYF.

The CDR3 nucleotides are TGTGCCAGCAGTCCCGACCCATATGGCTACACCTTC. It specifies CASSPDPYGYTF. The chain joins TRBV28 to TRBJ1-2; D not resolved. The germline gives CDR1 MDHEN, CDR2 SYDVKM. Trimming took 5 bases from V and 5 from J, leaving 9 bases between them. The CDR3 runs to 12 residues.

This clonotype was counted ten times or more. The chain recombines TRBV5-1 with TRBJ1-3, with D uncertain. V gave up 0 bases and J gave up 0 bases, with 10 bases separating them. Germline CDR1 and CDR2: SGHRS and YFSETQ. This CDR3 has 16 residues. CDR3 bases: TGCGCCAGCAGCTTGGAGGTCGGACCCTCTGGAAACACCATATATTTT. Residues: CASSLEVGPSGNTIYF.

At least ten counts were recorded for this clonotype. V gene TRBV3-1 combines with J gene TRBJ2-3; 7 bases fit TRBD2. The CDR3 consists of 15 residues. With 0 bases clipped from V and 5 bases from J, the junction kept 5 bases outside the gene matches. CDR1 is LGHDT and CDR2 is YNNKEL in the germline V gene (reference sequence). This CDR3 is CASSQDTSVRDTQYF. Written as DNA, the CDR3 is TGTGCCAGCAGCCAAGATACTAGCGTCAGAGATACGCAGTATTTT.

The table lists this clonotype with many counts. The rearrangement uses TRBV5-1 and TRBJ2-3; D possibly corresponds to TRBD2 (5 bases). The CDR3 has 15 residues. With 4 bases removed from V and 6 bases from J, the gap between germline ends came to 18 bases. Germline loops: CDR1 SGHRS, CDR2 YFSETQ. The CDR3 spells CASSTNPSLADTQYF. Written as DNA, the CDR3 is TGCGCCAGCAGCACGAACCCTTCGCTAGCTGATACGCAGTATTTT.

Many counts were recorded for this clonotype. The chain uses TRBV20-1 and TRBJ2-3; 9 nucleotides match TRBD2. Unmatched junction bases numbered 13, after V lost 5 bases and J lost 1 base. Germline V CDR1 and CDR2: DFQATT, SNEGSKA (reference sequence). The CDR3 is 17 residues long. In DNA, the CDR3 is TGCAGTGCTCCTCCTCCCGTGGTAGCGGGGGGCACAGATACGCAGTATTTT. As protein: CSAPPPVVAGGTDTQYF.

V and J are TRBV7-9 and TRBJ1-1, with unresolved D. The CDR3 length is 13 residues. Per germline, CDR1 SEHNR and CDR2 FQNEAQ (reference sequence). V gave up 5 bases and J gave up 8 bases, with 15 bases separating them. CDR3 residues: CASSALRAGEAFF. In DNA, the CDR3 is TGTGCCAGCAGCGCCCTTAGGGCGGGGGAAGCTTTCTTT.

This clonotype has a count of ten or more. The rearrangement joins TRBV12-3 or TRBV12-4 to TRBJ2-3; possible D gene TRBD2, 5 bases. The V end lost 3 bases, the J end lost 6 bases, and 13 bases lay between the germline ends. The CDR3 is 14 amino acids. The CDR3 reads CASSFRASGDTQYF. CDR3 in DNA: TGTGCCAGCAGTTTTCGGGCTTCGGGGGATACGCAGTATTTT.

CDR3 bases: TGCAGTGCTAGTCCCCGAGGGGGCGATGAGCAGTTCTTC. It codes for CSASPRGGDEQFF. The V and J genes are TRBV20-1 and TRBJ2-1, with TRBD1 matching over 7 bases. The CDR3 is 13 amino acids. V shed 3 bases and J 8 bases; nucleotides not matched to a gene: 7. Per germline, CDR1 DFQATT and CDR2 SNEGSKA (reference sequence).

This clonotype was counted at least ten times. The CDR3 is CASTTDHYNSPLHF. Written as DNA, the CDR3 is TGTGCCAGCACCACGGACCACTATAATTCACCCCTCCACTTT. V gene TRBV12-3 or TRBV12-4 combines with J gene TRBJ1-6; no firm D call. This CDR3 contains 14 residues. V was clipped by 7 bases and J by 3 bases, with 10 bases between them.

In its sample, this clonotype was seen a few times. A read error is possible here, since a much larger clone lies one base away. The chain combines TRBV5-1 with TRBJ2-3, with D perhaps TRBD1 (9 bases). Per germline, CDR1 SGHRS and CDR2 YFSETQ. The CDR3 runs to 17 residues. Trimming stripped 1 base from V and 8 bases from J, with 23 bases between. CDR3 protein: CASSLPGTGKRGSTQYF. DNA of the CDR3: TGCGCCAGCAGCTTGCCCGGGACAGGGAAGCGGGGGTCTACGCAGTATTTT.

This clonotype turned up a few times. CDR3 sequence reads: CASSTRDTAGADTQYF. In DNA form, the CDR3 reads TGTGCCAGCAGCACAAGGGACACGGCCGGTGCAGATACGCAGTATTTT. The V gene is TRBV11-1, the J gene TRBJ2-3; TRBD1 might be the D (6 bases). Deletions cut 5 bases from V and 4 bases from J, with 19 bases between. Germline V gene lookup returns CDR1 SGHAT and CDR2 FQDESV (reference sequence). CDR3 length: 16 amino acids.

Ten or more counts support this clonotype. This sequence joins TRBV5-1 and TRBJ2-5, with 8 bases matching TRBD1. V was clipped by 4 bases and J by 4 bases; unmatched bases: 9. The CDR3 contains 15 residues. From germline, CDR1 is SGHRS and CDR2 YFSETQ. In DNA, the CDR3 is TGCGCCAGCAGCAGGGCAGGGGGCGAGGGAGAGACCCAGTACTTC. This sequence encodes CASSRAGGEGETQYF. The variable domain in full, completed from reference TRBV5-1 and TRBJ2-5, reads KAGVTQTPRYLIKTRGQQVTLSCSPISGHRSVSWYQQTPGQGLQFLFEYFSETQRNKGNFPGRFSGRQFSNSRSEMNVSTLELGDSALYLCASSRAGGEGETQYFGPGTRLLVL.

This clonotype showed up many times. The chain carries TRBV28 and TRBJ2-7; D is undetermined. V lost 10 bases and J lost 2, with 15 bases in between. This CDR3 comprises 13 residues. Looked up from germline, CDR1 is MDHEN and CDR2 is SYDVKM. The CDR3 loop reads CATLRGDTYEQYF. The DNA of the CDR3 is TGTGCCACCTTACGTGGGGATACCTACGAGCAGTACTTC.

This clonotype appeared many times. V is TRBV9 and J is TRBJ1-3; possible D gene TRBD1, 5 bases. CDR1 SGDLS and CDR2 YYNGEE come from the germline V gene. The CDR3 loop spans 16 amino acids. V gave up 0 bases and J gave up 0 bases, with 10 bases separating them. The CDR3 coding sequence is TGTGCCAGCAGCGTAGAAGGGGACGACTCTGGAAACACCATATATTTT. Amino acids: CASSVEGDDSGNTIYF.

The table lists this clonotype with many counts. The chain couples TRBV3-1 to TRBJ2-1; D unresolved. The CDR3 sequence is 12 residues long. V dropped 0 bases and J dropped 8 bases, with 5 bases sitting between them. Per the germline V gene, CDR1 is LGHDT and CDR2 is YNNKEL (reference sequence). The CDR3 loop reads CASSQDGDEQFF. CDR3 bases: TGTGCCAGCAGCCAAGACGGCGATGAGCAGTTCTTC.

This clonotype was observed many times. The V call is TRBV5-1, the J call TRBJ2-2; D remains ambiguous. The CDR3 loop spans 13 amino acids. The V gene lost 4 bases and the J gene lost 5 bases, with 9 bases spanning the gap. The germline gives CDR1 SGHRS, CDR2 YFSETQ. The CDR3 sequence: CASSPERTGELFF. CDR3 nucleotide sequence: TGCGCCAGCAGCCCCGAGAGAACCGGGGAGCTGTTTTTT.

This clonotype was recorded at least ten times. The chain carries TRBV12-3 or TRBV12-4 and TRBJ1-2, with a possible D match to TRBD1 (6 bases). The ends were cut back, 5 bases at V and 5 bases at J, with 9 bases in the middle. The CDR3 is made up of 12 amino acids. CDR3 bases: TGTGCCAGCAGTAGGACAGTTTATGGCTACACCTTC. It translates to CASSRTVYGYTF.

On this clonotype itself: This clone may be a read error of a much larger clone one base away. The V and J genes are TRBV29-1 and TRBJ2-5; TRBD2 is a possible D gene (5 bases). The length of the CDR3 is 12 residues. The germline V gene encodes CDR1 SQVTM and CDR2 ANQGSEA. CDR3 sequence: CSVRLYQEAQYF. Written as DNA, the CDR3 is TGCAGCGTTCGACTATACCAAGAGGCCCAGTACTTC.

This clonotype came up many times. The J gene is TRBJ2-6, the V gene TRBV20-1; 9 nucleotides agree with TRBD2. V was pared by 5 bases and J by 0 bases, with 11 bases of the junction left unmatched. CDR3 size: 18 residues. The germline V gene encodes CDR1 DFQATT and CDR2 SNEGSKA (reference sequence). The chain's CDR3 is CSADPGFSGGSGANVLTF. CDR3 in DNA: TGCAGTGCTGACCCTGGTTTTAGCGGGGGCTCTGGGGCCAACGTCCTGACTTTC.